This TCR beta chain emerged from a study of cytotoxic CD8 clonotypes in ibrutinib-treated CLL. Study at large: The subjects consisted of some 12 relapsed/refractory and roughly 15 treatment-naive individuals, with some 17 IGHV unmutated.

Comment on this clone: Its matching antigen is unknown.

Study conclusions and caveats: T-cell clonality at baseline went above that of age-matched healthy donors and rose and fell with circulating CD8+ T-cell counts. Public clonotypes, found uncommonly, either contracted or stayed stable on treatment.

V shed 4 bases and J shed 3 bases, with 4 bases lying between them. This CDR3 contains 11 residues. Per germline, CDR1 GTSNPN and CDR2 SVGIG (reference sequence). Deep sequencing aimed at 1 in 200,000 to 1 in 1 million T cells' resolution. This table comes from immunoSEQ multiplex PCR, and its TCRdb copy is limited to in-frame clones, with some not included. The table has 150,000 to 250,000 clones, approximately 72% seen once. The specimen was PBMCs, collected after 24 months of ibrutinib treatment. The gene calls are TRBV30 and TRBJ1-3; D gene uncertain. This clonotype was sampled from a human donor with chronic lymphocytic leukemia. The CDR3 here is CAWTDGNTIYF. The CDR3 DNA follows: TGTGCCTGGACAGATGGAAACACCATATATTTT.